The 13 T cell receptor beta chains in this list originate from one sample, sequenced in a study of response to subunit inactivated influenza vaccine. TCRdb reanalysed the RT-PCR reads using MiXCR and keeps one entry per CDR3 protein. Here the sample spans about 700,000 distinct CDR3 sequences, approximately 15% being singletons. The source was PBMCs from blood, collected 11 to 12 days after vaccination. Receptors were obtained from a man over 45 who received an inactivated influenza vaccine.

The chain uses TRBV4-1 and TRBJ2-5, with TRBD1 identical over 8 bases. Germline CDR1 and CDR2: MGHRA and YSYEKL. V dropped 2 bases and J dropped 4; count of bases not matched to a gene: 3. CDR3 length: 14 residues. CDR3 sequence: CASSQPQGGETQYF. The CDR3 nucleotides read TGCGCCAGCAGCCAACCACAGGGGGGAGAGACCCAGTACTTC.

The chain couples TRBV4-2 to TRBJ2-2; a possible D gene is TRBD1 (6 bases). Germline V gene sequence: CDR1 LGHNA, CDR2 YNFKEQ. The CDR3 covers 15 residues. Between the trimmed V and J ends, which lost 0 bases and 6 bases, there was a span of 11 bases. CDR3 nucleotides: TGTGCCAGCAGCCAAGAGGCAGGGGCCGCCGGGGAGCTGTTTTTT. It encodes CASSQEAGAAGELFF.

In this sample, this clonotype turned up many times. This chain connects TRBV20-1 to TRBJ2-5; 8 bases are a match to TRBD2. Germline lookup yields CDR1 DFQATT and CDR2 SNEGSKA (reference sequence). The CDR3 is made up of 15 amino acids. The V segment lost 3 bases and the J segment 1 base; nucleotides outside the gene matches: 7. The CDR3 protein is CSASRGGPPQETQYF. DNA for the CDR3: TGCAGTGCTAGTCGGGGGGGCCCTCCCCAAGAGACCCAGTACTTC.

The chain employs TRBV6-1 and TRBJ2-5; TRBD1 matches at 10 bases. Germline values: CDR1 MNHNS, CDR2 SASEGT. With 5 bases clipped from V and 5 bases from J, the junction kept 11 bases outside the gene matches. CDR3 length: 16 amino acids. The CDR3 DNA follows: TGTGCCAGCAGTAATATCCGACAGGGGGCAACCGAGACCCAGTACTTC. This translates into CASSNIRQGATETQYF.

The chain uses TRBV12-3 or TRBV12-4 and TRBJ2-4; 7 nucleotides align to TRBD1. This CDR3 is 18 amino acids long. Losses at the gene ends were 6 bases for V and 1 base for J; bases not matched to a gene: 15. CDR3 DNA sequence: TGTGCCAGCAGCGCCTTTTCCGACAGGGTTTCGGCCAAAAACATTCAGTACTTC. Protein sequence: CASSAFSDRVSAKNIQYF.

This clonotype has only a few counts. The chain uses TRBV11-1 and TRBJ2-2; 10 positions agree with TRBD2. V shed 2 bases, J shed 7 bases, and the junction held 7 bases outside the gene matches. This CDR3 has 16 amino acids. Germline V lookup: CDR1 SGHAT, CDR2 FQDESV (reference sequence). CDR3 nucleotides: TGTGCCAGCAGCTTATCAGCTAGCGGGAGTCTCGGGGAGCTGTTTTTT. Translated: CASSLSASGSLGELFF.

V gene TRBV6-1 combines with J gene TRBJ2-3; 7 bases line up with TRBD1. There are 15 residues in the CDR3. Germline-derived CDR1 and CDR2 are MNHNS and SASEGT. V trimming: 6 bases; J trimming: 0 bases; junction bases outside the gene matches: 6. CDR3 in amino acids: CASRTNRGSTDTQYF. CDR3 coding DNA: TGTGCCAGCAGGACGAACAGGGGAAGCACAGATACGCAGTATTTT.

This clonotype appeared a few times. DNA for the CDR3: TGTGCCAGCCGGGCCAGGGGGGACACTGAAGCTTTCTTT. This codes for CASRARGDTEAFF. The chain couples TRBV6-1 to TRBJ1-1, with TRBD1 matching 7 bases. Germline lookup yields CDR1 MNHNS and CDR2 SASEGT. CDR3 length: 13 residues. The trim removed 8 bases at V and 3 bases at J, leaving 6 bases unmatched.

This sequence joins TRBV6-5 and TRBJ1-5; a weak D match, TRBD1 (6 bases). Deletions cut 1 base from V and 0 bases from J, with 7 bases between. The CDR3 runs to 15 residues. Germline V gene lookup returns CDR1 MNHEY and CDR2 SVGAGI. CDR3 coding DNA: TGTGCCAGCAGTTACTGGGGGCCTAGCAATCAGCCCCAGCATTTT. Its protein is CASSYWGPSNQPQHF.

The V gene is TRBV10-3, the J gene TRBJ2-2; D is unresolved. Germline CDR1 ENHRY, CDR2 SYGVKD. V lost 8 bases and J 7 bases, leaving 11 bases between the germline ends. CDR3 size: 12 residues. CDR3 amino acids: CAIFSRGGELFF. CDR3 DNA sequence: TGTGCCATCTTTTCCCGCGGCGGGGAGCTGTTTTTT.

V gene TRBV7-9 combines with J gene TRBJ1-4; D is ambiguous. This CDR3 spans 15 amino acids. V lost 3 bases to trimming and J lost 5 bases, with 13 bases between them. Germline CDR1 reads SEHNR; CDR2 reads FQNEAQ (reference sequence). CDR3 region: CASSFGPGGNEKLFF. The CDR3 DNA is TGTGCCAGCAGCTTTGGGCCGGGAGGAAATGAAAAACTGTTTTTT.

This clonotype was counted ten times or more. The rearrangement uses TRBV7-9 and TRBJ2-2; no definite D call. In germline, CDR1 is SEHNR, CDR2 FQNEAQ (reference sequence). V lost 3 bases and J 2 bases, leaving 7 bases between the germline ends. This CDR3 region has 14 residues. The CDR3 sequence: CASSFSPNTGELFF. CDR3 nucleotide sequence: TGTGCCAGCAGCTTCTCCCCAAACACCGGGGAGCTGTTTTTT.

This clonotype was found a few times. The CDR3 protein is CASSAWTSGDEQFF. The CDR3 nucleotides are TGTGCCAGCAGCGCGTGGACTAGCGGGGACGAGCAGTTCTTC. The V call is TRBV11-2, the J call TRBJ2-1; TRBD2 matches at 12 bases. This CDR3 is built from 14 residues. V gave up 5 bases and J gave up 10 bases; unmatched junction bases: 6. Looked up from germline, CDR1 is SGHAT and CDR2 is FQNNGV. The whole variable domain, remainder taken from reference TRBV11-2 and TRBJ2-1, is EAGVAQSPRYKIIEKRQSVAFWCNPISGHATLYWYQQILGQGPKLLIQFQNNGVVDDSQLPKDRFSAERLKGVDSTLKIQPAKLEDSAVYLCASSAWTSGDEQFFGPGTRLTVL.